A selection of T cell receptor beta chains follows, all from one sample in a study of cytomegalovirus exposure and HLA in healthy donors. TCRdb's copy holds only in-frame clones and misses some; the assay was immunoSEQ multiplex PCR. The sample has roughly 270,000 clones; around 89% are singletons. Sequences were obtained from PBMCs. The source of these receptors is a woman aged 18-29 years in good health and CMV-seronegative. CDR3s include the opening cysteine and the closing phenylalanine or tryptophan. Each record gives: clone size, V gene, J gene, CDR3 protein. The size entry is marked missing in some rows and otherwise reads once, few, many or a size class.

size: -
V: TRBV28
J: TRBJ2-7
CDR3: CASSLLGGLDEQYF

size: -
V: TRBV10-3
J: TRBJ1-3
CDR3: CAIRSSGNTIYF

size: once
V: TRBV11-1
J: TRBJ1-2
CDR3: CASSTGGDYNYGYTF

size: -
V: TRBV30
J: TRBJ2-3
CDR3: CAWSVLSALVAGVATDTQYF

size: -
V: TRBV27
J: TRBJ2-1
CDR3: CASSLGTDSYNEQFF

size: -
V: TRBV9
J: TRBJ2-1
CDR3: CASSVELYSGSIYNEQFF

size: -
V: TRBV5-1
J: TRBJ2-6
CDR3: CASSEWGQEGTGANVLTF

size: -
V: TRBV2
J: TRBJ1-1
CDR3: CASSGDRVGEAFF

size: -
V: TRBV25-1
J: TRBJ2-2
CDR3: CASNSGGTGAGELFF

size: -
V: TRBV5-5
J: TRBJ2-7
CDR3: CASSLIDSGEQYF

size: -
V: TRBV9
J: TRBJ2-7
CDR3: CASSVSGRASYEQYF